This T cell receptor beta chain derives from a study of blood T cell repertoires in COVID-19. Overall study: There were acute and convalescent COVID-19 samples, and they came from the United States, Italy and Spain. PBMCs, B-cell-depleted T cells, or T cells provided the cDNA or gDNA that made up the material.

As handled by the study authors: Cell counts per sample came from amplifying reference gene primers. Profiling relied on immunoSEQ multiplex PCR, and the TCRdb table lists in-frame clones only, not all of them. From that table come the V and J calls and clone size; the DNA was used to work out D and trimming. The table has 60,000 to 80,000 clones, about four fifths seen once; the top ten hold 8.5% to 10%. Sequencing was done on a sample of peripheral blood. This clonotype was sampled from a man aged 50 to 59 with active COVID-19.

This CDR3 is CASSPGQGSYNEQFF. The DNA of the CDR3 is TGTGCCAGCAGTCCGGGGCAGGGGTCCTACAATGAGCAGTTCTTC. The J gene is TRBJ2-1, the V gene TRBV14; D is perhaps TRBD1 (6 bases). Germline V gene lookup returns CDR1 SGHDN and CDR2 FVKESK. CDR3 length equals 15 residues. Deletions cut 6 bases from V and 1 base from J, with 13 bases between.